This T cell receptor (beta chain) emerged from a study of shared clonotypes between healthy human individuals. The naive CD8 fraction comprised CD45RO-negative cells positively selected for CCR7 and excluded terminally differentiated effector memory CD45RA+ cells. All donors were Caucasian adults living in Nashville, Tennessee. Over several immunoSEQ plates, each subset's genomic DNA was distributed in even portions. Method: immunoSEQ multiplex PCR; TCRdb's copy keeps in-frame clones and lacks some. The table includes some 740,000 clones, roughly 92% detected once. With regard to this clone: Antigen: not known.

Study outcomes and limitations: Depth of sequencing was expected to influence donor clonotype sharing. It was observed that roughly 5.5% of naive CD4 clonotypes were shared across a handful of donors.

The sequence was obtained from a man younger than 45 in good health. Sample: naive CD8+ T cells sorted from blood.

CDR3: CASSLRTSGGTFGELFF. CDR3 bases: TGTGCCAGCAGTCTTCGGACTAGCGGGGGGACTTTCGGGGAGCTGTTTTTT. The chain uses TRBV2 and TRBJ2-2; TRBD2 aligns across 14 bases. The CDR3 sequence is 17 residues long. From germline, CDR1 is SNHLY and CDR2 FYNNEI. V trimming: 5 bases; J trimming: 7 bases; junction bases outside the gene matches: 9.